This passage covers 7 T cell receptor beta chains from one sample sequenced in a study of CD8 T cells in Susac syndrome. RNA in amounts of about 0.5 to 1 ug was reverse transcribed with random hexamers. TCRdb passed the immunoSEQ multiplex PCR reads through MiXCR, listing each CDR3 protein once. The sample holds around 180,000 distinct CDR3 sequences, 85% to 95% seen once. Sequenced material: CD8+ T cells from PBMCs. These receptors were collected from a human donor with multiple sclerosis.

The chain is built from TRBV4-1 and TRBJ2-2; D unclear. The CDR3 is 14 residues long. Germline-derived CDR1 and CDR2 are MGHRA and YSYEKL. V was pared by 1 base and J by 2 bases, with 5 bases between. CDR3 coding DNA: TGCGCCAGCAGCCAAGGGCAAAACACCGGGGAGCTGTTTTTT. It specifies CASSQGQNTGELFF.

The genes are TRBV14 and TRBJ2-7; TRBD2 aligns across 11 bases. Germline V gene data show CDR1 as SGHDN and CDR2 as FVKESK. The V and J ends lost 3 bases and 2 bases, in that order; junction bases with no gene match: 6. The CDR3 runs to 16 residues. The CDR3 sequence: CASSHRLAGQPYEQYF. The CDR3 DNA sequence: TGTGCCAGCAGCCACCGACTAGCGGGGCAACCCTACGAGCAGTACTTC.

CDR3 loop: CATSEGLEQFF. CDR3 in DNA: TGTGCCACCAGTGAGGGGCTTGAGCAGTTCTTC. The chain uses TRBV24-1 and TRBJ2-1; the D gene is possibly TRBD1 (5 bases). The CDR3 has 11 residues. Trimming left V 4 bases short and J 9 bases short, with 6 bases between. The germline V gene has CDR1 KGHDR and CDR2 SFDVKD.

V and J are TRBV9 and TRBJ2-7; a weak D match, TRBD2 (6 bases). Trimming shortened V by 4 bases and J by 2 bases, and 16 bases separated the two germline ends. CDR3 length: 15 residues. Germline-derived CDR1 and CDR2 are SGDLS and YYNGEE. The CDR3 DNA follows: TGTGCCAGCAGCTCTTCAATGGGGACTCCCTACGAGCAGTACTTC. As protein: CASSSSMGTPYEQYF.

This chain links TRBV24-1 with TRBJ2-2; perhaps TRBD1 as D (6 bases). V lost 4 bases, J lost 2 bases, and 10 bases lay in between. This CDR3 comprises 15 residues. CDR1 is KGHDR, CDR2 SFDVKD, per germline. The CDR3 DNA reads TGTGCCACCAGTGAGCGGACAGACAACACCGGGGAGCTGTTTTTT. Translating gives CATSERTDNTGELFF.

This clonotype came up a few times. The chain links TRBV19 to TRBJ1-1; no definite D call. Per germline, CDR1 LNHDA and CDR2 SQIVND (reference sequence). The CDR3 length is 13 residues. Trimming cost V 5 bases and J 0 bases, with 7 bases left between them. As DNA, the CDR3 is TGTGCCAGTAGTGGGCGGTTGAACACTGAAGCTTTCTTT. As protein: CASSGRLNTEAFF.

V gene TRBV29-1 combines with J gene TRBJ2-7; 8 bases fit TRBD1. The length of the CDR3 is 13 residues. Germline lookup yields CDR1 SQVTM and CDR2 ANQGSEA. After removal of 4 bases from V and 3 bases from J, the junction contained 5 bases not matched to a gene. The CDR3 coding sequence is TGCAGCGTTGGATCCGGGACAGGCTACGAGCAGTACTTC. Translated: CSVGSGTGYEQYF.